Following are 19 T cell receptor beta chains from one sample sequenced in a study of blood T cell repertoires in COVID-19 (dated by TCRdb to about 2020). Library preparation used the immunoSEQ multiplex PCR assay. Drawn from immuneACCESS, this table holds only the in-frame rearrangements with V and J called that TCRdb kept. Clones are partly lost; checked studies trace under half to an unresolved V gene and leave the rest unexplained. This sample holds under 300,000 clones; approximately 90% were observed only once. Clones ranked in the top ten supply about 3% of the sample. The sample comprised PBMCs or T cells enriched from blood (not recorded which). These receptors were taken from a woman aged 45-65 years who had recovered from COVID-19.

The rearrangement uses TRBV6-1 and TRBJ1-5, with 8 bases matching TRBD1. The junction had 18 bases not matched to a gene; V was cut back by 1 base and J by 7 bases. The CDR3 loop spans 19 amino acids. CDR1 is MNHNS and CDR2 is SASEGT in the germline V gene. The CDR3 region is CASSEGDRRSYRSNQPQHF. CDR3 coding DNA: TGTGCCAGCAGTGAAGGGGACAGGAGGTCTTATAGATCTAACCAGCCCCAGCATTTT.

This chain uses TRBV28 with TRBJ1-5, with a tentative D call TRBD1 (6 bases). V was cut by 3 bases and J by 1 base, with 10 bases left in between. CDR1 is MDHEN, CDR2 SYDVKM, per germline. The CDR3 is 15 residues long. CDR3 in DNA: TGTGCCAGCAGTTTCAGGGGTGGAAGCAATCAGCCCCAGCATTTT. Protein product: CASSFRGGSNQPQHF. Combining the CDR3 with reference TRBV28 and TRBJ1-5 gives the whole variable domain DVKVTQSSRYLVKRTGEKVFLECVQDMDHENMFWYRQDPGLGLRLIYFSYDVKMKEKGDIPEGYSVSREKKERFSLILESASTNQTSMYLCASSFRGGSNQPQHFGDGTRLSIL.

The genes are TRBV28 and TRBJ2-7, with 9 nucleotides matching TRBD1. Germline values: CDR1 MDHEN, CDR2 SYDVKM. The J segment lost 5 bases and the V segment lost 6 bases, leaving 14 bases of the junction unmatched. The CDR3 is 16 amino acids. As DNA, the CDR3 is TGTGCCAGCAGGCCGATACCCGGGACAGGGTTAAACGAGCAGTACTTC. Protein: CASRPIPGTGLNEQYF.

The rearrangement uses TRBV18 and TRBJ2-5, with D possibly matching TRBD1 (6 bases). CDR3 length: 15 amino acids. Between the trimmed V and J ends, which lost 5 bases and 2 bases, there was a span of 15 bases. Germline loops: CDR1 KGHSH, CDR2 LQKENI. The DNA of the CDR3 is TGTGCCAGCTCAGGTGACAGGTTGATACAAGAGACCCAGTACTTC. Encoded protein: CASSGDRLIQETQYF.

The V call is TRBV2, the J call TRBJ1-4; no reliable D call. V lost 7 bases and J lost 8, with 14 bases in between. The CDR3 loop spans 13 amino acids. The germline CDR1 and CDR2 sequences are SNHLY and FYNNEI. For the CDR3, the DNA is TGTGCCAGCACCCGGAGGGAAGGAGAAAAACTGTTTTTT. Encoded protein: CASTRREGEKLFF.

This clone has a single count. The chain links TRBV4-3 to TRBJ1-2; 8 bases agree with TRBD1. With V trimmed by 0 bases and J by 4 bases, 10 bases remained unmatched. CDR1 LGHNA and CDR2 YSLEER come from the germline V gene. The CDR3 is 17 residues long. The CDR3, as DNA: TGCGCCAGCAGCCAAGATTTATTGGACAGGGCCGGCTATGGCTACACCTTC. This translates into CASSQDLLDRAGYGYTF.

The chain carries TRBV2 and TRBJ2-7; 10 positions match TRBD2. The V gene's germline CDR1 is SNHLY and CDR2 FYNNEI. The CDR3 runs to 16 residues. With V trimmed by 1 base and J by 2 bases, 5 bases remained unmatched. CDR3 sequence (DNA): TGTGCCAGCAGTGAAGTTGGTAGCGGGAGGCCCTACGAGCAGTACTTC. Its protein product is CASSEVGSGRPYEQYF.

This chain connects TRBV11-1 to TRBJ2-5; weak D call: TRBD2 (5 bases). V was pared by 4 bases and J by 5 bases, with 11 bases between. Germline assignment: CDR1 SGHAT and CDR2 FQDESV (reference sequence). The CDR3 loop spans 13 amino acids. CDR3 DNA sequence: TGTGCCAGCAGCTCTAGCCTGCCGGAGACCCAGTACTTC. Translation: CASSSSLPETQYF.

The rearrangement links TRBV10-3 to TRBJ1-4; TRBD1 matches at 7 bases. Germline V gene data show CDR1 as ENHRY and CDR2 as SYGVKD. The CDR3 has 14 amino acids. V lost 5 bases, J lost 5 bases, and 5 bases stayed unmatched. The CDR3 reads CAISTGTENEKLFF. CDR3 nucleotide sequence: TGTGCCATCAGTACCGGGACAGAGAATGAAAAACTGTTTTTT.

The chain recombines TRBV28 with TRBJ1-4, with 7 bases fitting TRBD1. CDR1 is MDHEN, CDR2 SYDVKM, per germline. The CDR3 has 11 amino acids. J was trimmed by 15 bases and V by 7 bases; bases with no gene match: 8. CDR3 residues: CASTIGQALFF. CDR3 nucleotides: TGTGCCAGCACTATAGGACAGGCGTTGTTTTTT. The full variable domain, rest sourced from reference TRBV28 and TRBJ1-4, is DVKVTQSSRYLVKRTGEKVFLECVQDMDHENMFWYRQDPGLGLRLIYFSYDVKMKEKGDIPEGYSVSREKKERFSLILESASTNQTSMYLCASTIGQALFFGSGTQLSVL.

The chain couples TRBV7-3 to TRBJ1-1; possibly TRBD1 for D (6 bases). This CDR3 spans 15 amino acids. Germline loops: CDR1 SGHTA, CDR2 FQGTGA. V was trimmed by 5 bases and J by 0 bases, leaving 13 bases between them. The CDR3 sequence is CASSPDSVLNTEAFF. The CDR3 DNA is TGTGCCAGCAGCCCGGACAGTGTATTGAACACTGAAGCTTTCTTT. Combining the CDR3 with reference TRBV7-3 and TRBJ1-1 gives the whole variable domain GAGVSQTPSNKVTEKGKYVELRCDPISGHTALYWYRQSLGQGPEFLIYFQGTGAADDSGLPNDRFFAVRPEGSVSTLKIQRTERGDSAVYLCASSPDSVLNTEAFFGQGTRLTVV.

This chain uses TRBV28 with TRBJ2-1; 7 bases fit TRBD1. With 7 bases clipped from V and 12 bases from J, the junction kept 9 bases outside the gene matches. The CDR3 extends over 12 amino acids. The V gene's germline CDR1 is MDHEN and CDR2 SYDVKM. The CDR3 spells CASITPGQTQFF. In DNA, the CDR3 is TGTGCCAGCATTACCCCGGGACAGACGCAGTTCTTC.

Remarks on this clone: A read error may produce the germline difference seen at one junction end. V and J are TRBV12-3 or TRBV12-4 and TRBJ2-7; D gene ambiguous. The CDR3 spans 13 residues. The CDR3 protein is CASTSTDFTHRDF. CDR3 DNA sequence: TGTGCCAGCACCTCGACGGATTTCACTCACCGGGACTTC.

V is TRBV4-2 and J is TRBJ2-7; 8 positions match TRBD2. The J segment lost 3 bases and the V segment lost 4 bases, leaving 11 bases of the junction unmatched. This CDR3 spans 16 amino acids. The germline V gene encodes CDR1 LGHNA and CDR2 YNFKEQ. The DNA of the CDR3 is TGTGCCAGCAGCCTTACAACCGCCGGGACTAGCTACGAGCAGTACTTC. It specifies CASSLTTAGTSYEQYF.

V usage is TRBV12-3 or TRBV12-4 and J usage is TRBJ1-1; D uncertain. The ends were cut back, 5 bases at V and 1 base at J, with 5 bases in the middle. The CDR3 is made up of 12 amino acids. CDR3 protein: CASSTRNTEAFF. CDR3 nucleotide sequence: TGTGCCAGCAGTACAAGGAACACTGAAGCTTTCTTT.

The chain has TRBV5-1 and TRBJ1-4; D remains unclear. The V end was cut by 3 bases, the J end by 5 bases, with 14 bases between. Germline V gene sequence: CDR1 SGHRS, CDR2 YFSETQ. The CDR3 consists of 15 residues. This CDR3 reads CASSSVGGENEKLFF. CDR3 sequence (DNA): TGCGCCAGCAGCTCTGTTGGAGGAGAAAATGAAAAACTGTTTTTT.

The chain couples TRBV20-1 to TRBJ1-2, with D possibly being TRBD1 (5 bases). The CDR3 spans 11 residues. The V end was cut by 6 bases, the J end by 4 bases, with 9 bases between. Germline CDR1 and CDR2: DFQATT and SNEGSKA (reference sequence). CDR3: CSAGGAYGYTF. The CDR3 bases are TGCAGTGCGGGAGGGGCCTATGGCTACACCTTC.

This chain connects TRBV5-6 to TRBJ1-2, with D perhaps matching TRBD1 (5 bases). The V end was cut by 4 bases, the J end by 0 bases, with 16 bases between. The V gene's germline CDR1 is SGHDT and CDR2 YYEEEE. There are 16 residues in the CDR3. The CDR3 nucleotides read TGTGCCAGCAGCCCCCTCGATGGGGCTTCTAACTATGGCTACACCTTC. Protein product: CASSPLDGASNYGYTF. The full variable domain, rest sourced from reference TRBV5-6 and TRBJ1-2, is DAGVTQSPTHLIKTRGQQVTLRCSPKSGHDTVSWYQQALGQGPQFIFQYYEEEERQRGNFPDRFSGHQFPNYSSELNVNALLLGDSALYLCASSPLDGASNYGYTFGSGTRLTVV.

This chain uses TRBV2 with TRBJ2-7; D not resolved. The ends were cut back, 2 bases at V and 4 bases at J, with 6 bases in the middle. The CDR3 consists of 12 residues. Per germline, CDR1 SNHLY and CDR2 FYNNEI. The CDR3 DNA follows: TGTGCCAGCAGTGAATCTAGATACGAGCAGTACTTC. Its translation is CASSESRYEQYF.